The 2 T cell receptor beta chains presented below share a single source sample, sequenced in a study of cytomegalovirus exposure and HLA in healthy donors. PCR employed 60 Vbeta and 13 Jbeta primers. Sequenced by immunoSEQ multiplex PCR; TCRdb stores in-frame clones only, minus some. Seen here are over 110,000 clones, approximately 84% observed once, and the top ten hold 9% to 10%. Sequencing was done on a sample of PBMCs. The receptors shown here come from a woman aged 60-75 years in good health and CMV-seropositive.

The chain combines TRBV7-9 with TRBJ2-7, with 7 positions matching TRBD1. The CDR3 runs 15 residues. The V gene's germline CDR1 is SEHNR and CDR2 FQNEAQ (reference sequence). V lost 5 bases to trimming and J lost 3 bases; unmatched junction nucleotides: 10. CDR3 DNA sequence: TGTGCCAGCAGCCCGAACAGGGGAATGGGCTACGAGCAGTACTTC. It specifies CASSPNRGMGYEQYF.

The V call is TRBV27, the J call TRBJ2-2; TRBD2 aligns across 9 bases. This CDR3 comprises 16 residues. V shed 3 bases and J 4 bases; nucleotides not matched to a gene: 6. Germline V gives CDR1 MNHEY, CDR2 SMNVEV (reference sequence). CDR3: CASSFHSGSITGELFF. In DNA, the CDR3 is TGTGCCAGCAGTTTTCATAGCGGGAGCATCACCGGGGAGCTGTTTTTT.